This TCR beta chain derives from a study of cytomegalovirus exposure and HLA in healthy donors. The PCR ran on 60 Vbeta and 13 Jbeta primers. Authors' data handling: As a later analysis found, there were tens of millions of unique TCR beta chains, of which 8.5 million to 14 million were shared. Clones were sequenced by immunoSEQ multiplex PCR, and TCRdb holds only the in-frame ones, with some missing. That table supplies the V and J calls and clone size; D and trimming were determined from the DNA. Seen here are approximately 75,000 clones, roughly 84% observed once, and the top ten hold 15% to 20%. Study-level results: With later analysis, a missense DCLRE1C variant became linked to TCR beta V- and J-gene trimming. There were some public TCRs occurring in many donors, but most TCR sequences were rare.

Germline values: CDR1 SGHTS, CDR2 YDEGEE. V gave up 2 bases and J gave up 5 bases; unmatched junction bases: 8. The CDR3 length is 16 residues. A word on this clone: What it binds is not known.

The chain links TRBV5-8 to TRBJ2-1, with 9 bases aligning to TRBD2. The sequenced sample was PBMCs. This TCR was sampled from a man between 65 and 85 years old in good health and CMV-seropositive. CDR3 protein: CASSFFSGSGNNEQFF. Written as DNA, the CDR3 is TGTGCCAGCAGCTTCTTTAGCGGGAGCGGCAACAATGAGCAGTTCTTC.